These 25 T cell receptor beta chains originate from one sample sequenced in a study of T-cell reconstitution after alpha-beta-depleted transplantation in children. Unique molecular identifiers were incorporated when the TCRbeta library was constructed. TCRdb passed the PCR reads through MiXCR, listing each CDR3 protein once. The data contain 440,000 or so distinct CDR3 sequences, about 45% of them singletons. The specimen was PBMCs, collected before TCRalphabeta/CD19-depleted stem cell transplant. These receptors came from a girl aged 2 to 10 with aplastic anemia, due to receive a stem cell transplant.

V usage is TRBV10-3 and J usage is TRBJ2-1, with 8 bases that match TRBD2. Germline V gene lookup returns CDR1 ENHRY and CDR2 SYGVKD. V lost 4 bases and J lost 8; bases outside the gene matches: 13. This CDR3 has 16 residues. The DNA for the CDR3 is TGTGCCATCAGTGGGGGACTAGTGGGGGATATCTATGAGCAGTTCTTC. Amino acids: CAISGGLVGDIYEQFF.

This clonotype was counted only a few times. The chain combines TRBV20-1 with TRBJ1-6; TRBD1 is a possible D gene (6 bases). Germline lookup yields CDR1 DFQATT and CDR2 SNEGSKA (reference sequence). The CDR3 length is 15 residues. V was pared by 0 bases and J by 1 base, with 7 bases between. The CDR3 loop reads CSAREQGSYNSPLHF. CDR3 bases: TGCAGTGCTAGAGAACAGGGTTCCTATAATTCACCCCTCCACTTT.

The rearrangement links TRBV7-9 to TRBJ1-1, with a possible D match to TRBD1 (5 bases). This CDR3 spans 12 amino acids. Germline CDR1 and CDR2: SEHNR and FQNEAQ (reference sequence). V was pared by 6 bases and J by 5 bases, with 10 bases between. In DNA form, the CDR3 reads TGTGCCAGCAGGAGGGGAGGAACTGAAGCTTTCTTT. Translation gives CASRRGGTEAFF.

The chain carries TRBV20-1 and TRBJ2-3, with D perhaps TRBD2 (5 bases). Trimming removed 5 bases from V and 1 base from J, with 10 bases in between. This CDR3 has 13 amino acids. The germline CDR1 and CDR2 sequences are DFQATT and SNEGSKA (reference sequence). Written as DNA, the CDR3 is TGCAGTGCTTGGCTAGCAGGCACAGATACGCAGTATTTT. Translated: CSAWLAGTDTQYF.

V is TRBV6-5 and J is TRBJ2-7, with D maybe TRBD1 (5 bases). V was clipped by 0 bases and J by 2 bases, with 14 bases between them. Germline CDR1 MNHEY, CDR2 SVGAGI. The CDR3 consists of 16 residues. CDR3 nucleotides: TGTGCCAGCAGTTACTCCTCGACAGTGGAAACCTACGAGCAGTACTTC. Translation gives CASSYSSTVETYEQYF.

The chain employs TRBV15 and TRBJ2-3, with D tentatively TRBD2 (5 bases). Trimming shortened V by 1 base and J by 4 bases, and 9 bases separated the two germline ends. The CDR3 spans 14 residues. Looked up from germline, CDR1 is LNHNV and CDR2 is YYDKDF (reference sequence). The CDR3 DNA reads TGTGCCACCAGCAGAGCGGCGAGGGCAGATACGCAGTATTTT. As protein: CATSRAARADTQYF. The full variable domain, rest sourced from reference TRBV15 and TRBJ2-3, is DAMVIQNPRYQVTQFGKPVTLSCSQTLNHNVMYWYQQKSSQAPKLLFHYYDKDFNNEADTPDNFQSRRPNTSFCFLDIRSPGLGDTAMYLCATSRAARADTQYFGPGTRLTVL.

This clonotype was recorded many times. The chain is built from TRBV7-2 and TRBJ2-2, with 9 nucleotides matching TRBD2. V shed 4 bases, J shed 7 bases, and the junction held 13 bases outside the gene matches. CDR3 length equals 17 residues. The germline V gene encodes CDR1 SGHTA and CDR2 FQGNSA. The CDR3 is CASSSFPGLAVGGELFF. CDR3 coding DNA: TGTGCCAGCAGCTCTTTTCCGGGACTAGCAGTGGGCGGGGAGCTGTTTTTT.

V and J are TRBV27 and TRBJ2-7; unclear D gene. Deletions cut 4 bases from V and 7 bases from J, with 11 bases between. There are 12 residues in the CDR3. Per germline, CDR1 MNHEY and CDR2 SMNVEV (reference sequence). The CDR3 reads CASSSLLQEQYF. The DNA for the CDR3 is TGTGCCAGCAGTTCGTTGCTACAGGAGCAGTACTTC.

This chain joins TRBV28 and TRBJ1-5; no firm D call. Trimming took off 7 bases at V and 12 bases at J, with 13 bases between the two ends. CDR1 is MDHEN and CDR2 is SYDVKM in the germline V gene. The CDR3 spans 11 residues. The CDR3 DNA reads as TGTGCCAGCACTACGGGGAAAAGCCAGCATTTT. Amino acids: CASTTGKSQHF.

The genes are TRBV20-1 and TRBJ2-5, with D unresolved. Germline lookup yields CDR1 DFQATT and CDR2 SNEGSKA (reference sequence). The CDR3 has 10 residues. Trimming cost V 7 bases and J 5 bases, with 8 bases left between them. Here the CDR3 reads CSVQGETQYF. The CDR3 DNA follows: TGCAGTGTCCAAGGGGAGACCCAGTACTTC.

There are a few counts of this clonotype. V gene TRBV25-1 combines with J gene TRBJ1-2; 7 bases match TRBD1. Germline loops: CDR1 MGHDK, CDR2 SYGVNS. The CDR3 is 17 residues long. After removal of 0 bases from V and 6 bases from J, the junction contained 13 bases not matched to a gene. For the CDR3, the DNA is TGTGCCAGCAGTGAATACGGGCAGGGGGTAGGAAGGAATGGCTACACCTTC. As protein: CASSEYGQGVGRNGYTF.

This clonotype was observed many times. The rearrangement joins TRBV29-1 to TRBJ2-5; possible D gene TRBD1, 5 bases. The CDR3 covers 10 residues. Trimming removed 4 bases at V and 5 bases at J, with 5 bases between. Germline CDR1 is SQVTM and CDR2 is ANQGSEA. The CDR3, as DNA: TGCAGCGTTGCAGGGGAGACCCAGTACTTC. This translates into CSVAGETQYF.

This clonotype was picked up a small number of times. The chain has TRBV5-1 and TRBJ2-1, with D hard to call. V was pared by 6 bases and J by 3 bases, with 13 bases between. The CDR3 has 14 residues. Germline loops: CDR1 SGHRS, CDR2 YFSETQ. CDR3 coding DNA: TGCGCCAGCAAGGGCAGGTCGAGCTACAATGAGCAGTTCTTC. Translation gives CASKGRSSYNEQFF.

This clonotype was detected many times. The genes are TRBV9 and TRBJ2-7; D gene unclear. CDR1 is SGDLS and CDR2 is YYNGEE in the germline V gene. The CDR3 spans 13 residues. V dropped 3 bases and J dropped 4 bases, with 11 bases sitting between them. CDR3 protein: CASSDRVGYEQYF. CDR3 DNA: TGTGCCAGCAGCGATAGGGTGGGTTACGAGCAGTACTTC. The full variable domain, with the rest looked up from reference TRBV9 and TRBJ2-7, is DSGVTQTPKHLITATGQRVTLRCSPRSGDLSVYWYQQSLDQGLQFLIQYYNGEERAKGNILERFSAQQFPDLHSELNLSSLELGDSALYFCASSDRVGYEQYFGPGTRLTVT.

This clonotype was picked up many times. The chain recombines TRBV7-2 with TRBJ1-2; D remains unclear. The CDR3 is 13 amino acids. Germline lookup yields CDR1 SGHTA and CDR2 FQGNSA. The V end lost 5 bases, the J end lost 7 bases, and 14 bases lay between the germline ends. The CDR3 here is CASSASWRLGYTF. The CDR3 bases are TGTGCCAGCAGCGCCTCGTGGAGACTTGGCTACACCTTC.

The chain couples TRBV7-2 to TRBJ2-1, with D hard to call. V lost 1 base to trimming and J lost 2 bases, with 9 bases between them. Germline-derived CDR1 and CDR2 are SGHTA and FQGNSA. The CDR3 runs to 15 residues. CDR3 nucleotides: TGTGCCAGCAGCTTAGTCGGCAGTACCTACAATGAGCAGTTCTTC. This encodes CASSLVGSTYNEQFF. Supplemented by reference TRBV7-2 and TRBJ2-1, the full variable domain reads GAGVSQSPSNKVTEKGKDVELRCDPISGHTALYWYRQSLGQGLEFLIYFQGNSAPDKSGLPSDRFSAERTGGSVSTLTIQRTQQEDSAVYLCASSLVGSTYNEQFFGPGTRLTVL.

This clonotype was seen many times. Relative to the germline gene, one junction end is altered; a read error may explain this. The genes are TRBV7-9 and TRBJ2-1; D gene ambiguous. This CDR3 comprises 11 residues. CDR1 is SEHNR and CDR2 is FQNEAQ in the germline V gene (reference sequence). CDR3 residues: CASSLYTEQFF. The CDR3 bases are TGTGCCAGCAGCTTATACACTGAGCAGTTCTTC.

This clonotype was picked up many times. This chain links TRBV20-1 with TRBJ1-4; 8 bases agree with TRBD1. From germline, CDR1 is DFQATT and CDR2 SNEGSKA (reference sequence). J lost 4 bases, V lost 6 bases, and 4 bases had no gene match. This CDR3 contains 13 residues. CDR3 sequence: CSAIDRGNEKLFF. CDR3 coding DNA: TGCAGTGCCATCGACAGGGGTAATGAAAAACTGTTTTTT.

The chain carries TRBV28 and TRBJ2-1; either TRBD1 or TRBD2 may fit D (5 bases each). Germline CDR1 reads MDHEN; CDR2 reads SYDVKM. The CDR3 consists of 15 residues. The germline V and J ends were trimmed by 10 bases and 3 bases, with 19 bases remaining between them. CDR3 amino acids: CATETGTPIYNEQFF. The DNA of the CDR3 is TGTGCCACTGAGACCGGGACCCCAATCTACAATGAGCAGTTCTTC.

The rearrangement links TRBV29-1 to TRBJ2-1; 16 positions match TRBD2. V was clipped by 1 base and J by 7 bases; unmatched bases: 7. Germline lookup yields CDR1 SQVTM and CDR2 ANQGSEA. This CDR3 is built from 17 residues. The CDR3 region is CSVEGGLAGGSRNEQFF. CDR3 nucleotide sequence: TGCAGCGTTGAAGGGGGACTAGCGGGAGGGTCAAGAAATGAGCAGTTCTTC.

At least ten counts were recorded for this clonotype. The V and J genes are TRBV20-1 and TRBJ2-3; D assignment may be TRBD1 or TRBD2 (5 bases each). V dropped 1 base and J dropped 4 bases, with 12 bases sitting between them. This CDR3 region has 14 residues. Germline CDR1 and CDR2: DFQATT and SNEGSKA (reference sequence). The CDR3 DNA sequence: TGCAGTGCTAGAGCCGGGGACCGGCCAGATACGCAGTATTTT. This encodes CSARAGDRPDTQYF.

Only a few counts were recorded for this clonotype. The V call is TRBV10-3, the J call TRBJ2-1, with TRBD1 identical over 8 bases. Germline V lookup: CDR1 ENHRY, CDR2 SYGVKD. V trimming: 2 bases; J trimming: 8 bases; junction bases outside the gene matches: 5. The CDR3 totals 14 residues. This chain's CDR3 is CAISEKTTGDEQFF. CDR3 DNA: TGTGCCATCAGTGAGAAAACGACAGGGGATGAGCAGTTCTTC.

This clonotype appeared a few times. The CDR3 region is CATSDPWGKQFF. CDR3 DNA sequence: TGTGCCACCAGTGATCCCTGGGGGAAGCAGTTCTTC. The chain has TRBV24-1 and TRBJ2-1, with D possibly being TRBD1 or TRBD2 (5 bases each). The germline CDR1 and CDR2 sequences are KGHDR and SFDVKD. Trimming took 3 bases from V and 11 from J, leaving 10 bases between them. The CDR3 consists of 12 residues.

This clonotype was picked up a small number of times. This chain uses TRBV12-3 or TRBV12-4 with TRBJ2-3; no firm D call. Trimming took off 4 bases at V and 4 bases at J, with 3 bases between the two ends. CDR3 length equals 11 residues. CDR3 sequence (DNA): TGTGCCAGCAGTTCCTCAGATACGCAGTATTTT. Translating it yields CASSSSDTQYF.

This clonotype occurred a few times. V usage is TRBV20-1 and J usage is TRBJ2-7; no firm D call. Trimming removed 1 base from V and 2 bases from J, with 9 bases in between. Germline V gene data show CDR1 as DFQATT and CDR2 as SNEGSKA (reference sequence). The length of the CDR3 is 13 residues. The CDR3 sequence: CSARAAVPYEQYF. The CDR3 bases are TGCAGTGCTAGAGCCGCTGTACCCTACGAGCAGTACTTC.